This T cell receptor beta chain was recorded in a study of PD-1 blockade in mismatch repair-deficient tumors. Concerning this clone itself: Its antigen is not identified.

TCR sequencing covered a few patients who responded to pembrolizumab. Only in-frame clones appear in the TCRdb table, and some are missing; sequencing was by immunoSEQ multiplex PCR. The sample lists 77,000 or so clones; 80% to 90% were seen once. Study findings and constraints: Tumor-resident clones, often undetectable pretreatment in blood, expanded then contracted after pembrolizumab.

J gave up 5 bases and V 2 bases, and 3 bases lay outside the gene matches. Germline CDR1 reads SQVTM; CDR2 reads ANQGSEA. The CDR3 loop spans 14 amino acids. This specimen was peripheral blood, taken 44 weeks after starting pembrolizumab. The chain recombines TRBV29-1 with TRBJ2-1; 10 bases line up with TRBD2. The receptor's source is an adult with mismatch repair-deficient cancer. CDR3 sequence: CSVEPSGSHNEQFF. The CDR3 nucleotides are TGCAGCGTTGAACCTAGCGGGAGCCACAATGAGCAGTTCTTC.